This T cell receptor (beta chain) was sequenced in a study of beta chain features in type 1 diabetes. V was shortened by 6 bases and J by 5 bases, with 17 bases between the two germline ends. This CDR3 comprises 13 residues. CDR1 and CDR2 (germline): SQVTM, ANQGSEA. The study reverse transcribed the entire isolated RNA, so it sequenced expressed TCRB transcripts. The data were produced by immunoSEQ multiplex PCR, yet TCRdb's version contains in-frame clones alone and is incomplete. Here the sample spans about 290,000 clones, about 7.8% being singletons. Sequencing was carried out using central memory CD4+ T cells from blood. The gene calls are TRBV29-1 and TRBJ2-7, with a weak D call TRBD1 (6 bases). The source of this sequence is a woman between 18 and 29 years old in good health. The CDR3 region is CSVLQGLANEQYF. For the CDR3, the DNA is TGCAGCGTCCTACAGGGTCTGGCTAACGAGCAGTACTTC.